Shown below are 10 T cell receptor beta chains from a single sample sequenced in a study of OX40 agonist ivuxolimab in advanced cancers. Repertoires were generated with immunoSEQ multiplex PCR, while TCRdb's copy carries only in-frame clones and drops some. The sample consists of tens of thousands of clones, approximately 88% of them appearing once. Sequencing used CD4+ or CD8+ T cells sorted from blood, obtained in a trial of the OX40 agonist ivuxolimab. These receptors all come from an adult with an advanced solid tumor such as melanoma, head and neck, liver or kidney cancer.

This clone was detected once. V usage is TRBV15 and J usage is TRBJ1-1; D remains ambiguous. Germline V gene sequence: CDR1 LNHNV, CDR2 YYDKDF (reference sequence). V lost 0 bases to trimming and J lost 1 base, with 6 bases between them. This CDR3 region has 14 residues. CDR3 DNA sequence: TGTGCCACCAGCAGAGACCGGGGGAACACTGAAGCTTTCTTT. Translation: CATSRDRGNTEAFF.

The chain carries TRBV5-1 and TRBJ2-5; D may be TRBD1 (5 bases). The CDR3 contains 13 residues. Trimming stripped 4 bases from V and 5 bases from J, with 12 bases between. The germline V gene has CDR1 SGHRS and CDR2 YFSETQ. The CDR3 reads CASSLRVAETQYF. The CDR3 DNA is TGCGCCAGCAGCCTCAGGGTAGCCGAGACCCAGTACTTC.

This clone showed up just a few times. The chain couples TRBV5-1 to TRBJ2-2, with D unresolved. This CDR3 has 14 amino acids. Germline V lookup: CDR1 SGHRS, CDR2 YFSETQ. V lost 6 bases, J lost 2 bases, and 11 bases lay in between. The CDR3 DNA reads TGCGCCAGCAAGGCCGACGGAAACACCGGGGAGCTGTTTTTT. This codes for CASKADGNTGELFF.

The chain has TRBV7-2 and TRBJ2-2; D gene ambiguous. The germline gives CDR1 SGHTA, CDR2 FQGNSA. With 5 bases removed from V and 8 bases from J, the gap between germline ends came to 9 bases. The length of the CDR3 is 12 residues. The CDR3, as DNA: TGTGCCAGCAGCATCGGTGAGGGGGAGCTGTTTTTT. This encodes CASSIGEGELFF. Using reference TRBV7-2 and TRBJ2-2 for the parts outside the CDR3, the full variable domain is GAGVSQSPSNKVTEKGKDVELRCDPISGHTALYWYRQSLGQGLEFLIYFQGNSAPDKSGLPSDRFSAERTGGSVSTLTIQRTQQEDSAVYLCASSIGEGELFFGEGSRLTVL.

CDR3 sequence (DNA): TGTGCCAGCAGTTTGGACTCTAACACCGGGGAGCTGTTTTTT. Protein sequence: CASSLDSNTGELFF. This chain links TRBV27 with TRBJ2-2; TRBD2 is a possible D gene (5 bases). Germline loops: CDR1 MNHEY, CDR2 SMNVEV (reference sequence). CDR3 length: 14 residues. The V end was cut by 3 bases, the J end by 2 bases, with 7 bases between.

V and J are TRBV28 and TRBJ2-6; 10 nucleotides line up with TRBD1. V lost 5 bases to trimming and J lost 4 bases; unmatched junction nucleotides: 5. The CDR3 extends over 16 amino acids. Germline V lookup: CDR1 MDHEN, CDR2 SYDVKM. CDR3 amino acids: CASSRQGAPGANVLTF. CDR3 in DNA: TGTGCCAGCAGTCGACAGGGGGCGCCCGGGGCCAACGTCCTGACTTTC.

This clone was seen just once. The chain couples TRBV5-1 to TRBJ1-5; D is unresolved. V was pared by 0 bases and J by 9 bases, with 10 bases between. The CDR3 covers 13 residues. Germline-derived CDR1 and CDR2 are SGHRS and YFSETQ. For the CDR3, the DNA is TGCGCCAGCAGCTTGGAAGGGCTGACGCCCCAGCATTTT. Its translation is CASSLEGLTPQHF.

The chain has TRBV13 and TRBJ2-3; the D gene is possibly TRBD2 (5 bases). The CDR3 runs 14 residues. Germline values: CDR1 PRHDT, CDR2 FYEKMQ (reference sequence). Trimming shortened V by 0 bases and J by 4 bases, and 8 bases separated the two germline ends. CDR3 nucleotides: TGTGCCAGCAGCTTAGGTGGGAGTGCAGATACGCAGTATTTT. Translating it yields CASSLGGSADTQYF.

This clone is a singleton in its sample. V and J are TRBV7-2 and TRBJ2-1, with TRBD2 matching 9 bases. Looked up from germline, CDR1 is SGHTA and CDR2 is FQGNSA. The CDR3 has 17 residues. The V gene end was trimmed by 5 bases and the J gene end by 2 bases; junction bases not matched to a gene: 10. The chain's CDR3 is CASSTRGSSGTYNEQFF. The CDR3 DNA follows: TGTGCCAGCAGCACTAGGGGTTCTAGCGGGACCTACAATGAGCAGTTCTTC.

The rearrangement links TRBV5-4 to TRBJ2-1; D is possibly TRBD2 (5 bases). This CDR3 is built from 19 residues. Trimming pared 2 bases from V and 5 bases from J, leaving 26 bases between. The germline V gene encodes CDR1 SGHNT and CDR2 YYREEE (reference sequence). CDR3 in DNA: TGTGCCAGCAGCTTTAAATTGCTCGTGGCTAGCAGAAGAGACAATGAGCAGTTCTTC. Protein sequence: CASSFKLLVASRRDNEQFF.